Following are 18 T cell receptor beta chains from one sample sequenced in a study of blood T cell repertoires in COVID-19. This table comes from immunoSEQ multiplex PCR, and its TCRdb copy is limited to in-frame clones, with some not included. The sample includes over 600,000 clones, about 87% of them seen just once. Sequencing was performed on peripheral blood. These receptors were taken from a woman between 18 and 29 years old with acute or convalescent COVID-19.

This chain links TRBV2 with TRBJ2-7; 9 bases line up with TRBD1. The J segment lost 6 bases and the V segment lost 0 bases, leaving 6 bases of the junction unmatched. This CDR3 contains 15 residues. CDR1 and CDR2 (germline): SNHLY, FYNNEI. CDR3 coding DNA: TGTGCCAGCAGTGAAGCTAGGACAGGGGTCTCCGAGCAGTACTTC. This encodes CASSEARTGVSEQYF. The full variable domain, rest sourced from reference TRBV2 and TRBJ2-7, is EPEVTQTPSHQVTQMGQEVILRCVPISNHLYFYWYRQILGQKVEFLVSFYNNEISEKSEIFDDQFSVERPDGSNFTLKIRSTKLEDSAMYFCASSEARTGVSEQYFGPGTRLTVT.

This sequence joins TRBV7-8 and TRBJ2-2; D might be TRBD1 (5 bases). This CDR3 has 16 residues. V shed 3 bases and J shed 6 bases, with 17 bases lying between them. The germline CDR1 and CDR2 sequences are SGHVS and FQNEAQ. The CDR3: CASSFAPQGSPGELFF. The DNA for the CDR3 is TGTGCCAGCAGCTTCGCGCCCCAGGGTTCCCCCGGGGAGCTGTTTTTT.

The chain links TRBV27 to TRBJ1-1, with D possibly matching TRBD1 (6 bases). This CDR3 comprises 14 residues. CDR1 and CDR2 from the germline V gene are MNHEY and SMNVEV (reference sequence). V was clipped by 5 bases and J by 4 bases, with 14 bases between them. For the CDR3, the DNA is TGTGCCAGCAGTCTACAGGGTAGGGTCACTGAAGCTTTCTTT. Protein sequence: CASSLQGRVTEAFF.

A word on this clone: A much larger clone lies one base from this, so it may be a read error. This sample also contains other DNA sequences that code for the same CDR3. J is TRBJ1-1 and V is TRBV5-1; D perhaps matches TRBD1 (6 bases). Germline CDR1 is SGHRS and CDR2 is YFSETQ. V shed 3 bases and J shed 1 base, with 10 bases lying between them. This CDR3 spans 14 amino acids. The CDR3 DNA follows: TGCGCCAGCAGCTCGGGACAACCGAACACTGAAGCTTTCTTT. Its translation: CASSSGQPNTEAFF.

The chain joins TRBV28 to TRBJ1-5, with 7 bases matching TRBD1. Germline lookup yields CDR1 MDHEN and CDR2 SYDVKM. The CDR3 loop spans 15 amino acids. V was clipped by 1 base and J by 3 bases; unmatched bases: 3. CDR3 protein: CASSLYGTVNQPQHF. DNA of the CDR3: TGTGCCAGCAGTTTATATGGGACAGTCAATCAGCCCCAGCATTTT.

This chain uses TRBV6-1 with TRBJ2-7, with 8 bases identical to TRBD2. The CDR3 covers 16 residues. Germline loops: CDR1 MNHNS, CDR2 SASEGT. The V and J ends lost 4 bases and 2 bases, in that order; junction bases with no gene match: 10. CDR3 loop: CASSALSSGATYEQYF. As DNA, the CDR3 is TGTGCCAGCAGTGCCTTAAGTAGCGGGGCCACCTACGAGCAGTACTTC.

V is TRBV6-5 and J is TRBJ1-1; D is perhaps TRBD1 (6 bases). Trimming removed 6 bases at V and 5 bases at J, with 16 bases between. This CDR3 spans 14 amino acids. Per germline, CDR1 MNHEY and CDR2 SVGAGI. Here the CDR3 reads CASSQHRAGTEAFF. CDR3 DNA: TGTGCCAGCAGCCAACACAGGGCGGGTACTGAAGCTTTCTTT.

CDR3 loop: CASSLLGGLDYNEQFF. The CDR3 bases are TGTGCCAGCAGCTTACTCGGGGGACTCGACTACAATGAGCAGTTCTTC. The V and J genes are TRBV7-2 and TRBJ2-1; D perhaps matches TRBD2 (6 bases). The CDR3 has 16 amino acids. CDR1 SGHTA and CDR2 FQGNSA come from the germline V gene. Trimming removed 2 bases from V and 3 bases from J, with 14 bases in between.

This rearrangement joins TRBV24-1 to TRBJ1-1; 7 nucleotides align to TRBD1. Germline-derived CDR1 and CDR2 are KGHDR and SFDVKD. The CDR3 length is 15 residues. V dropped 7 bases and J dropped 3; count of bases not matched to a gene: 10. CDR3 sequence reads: CATRGKGARDTEAFF. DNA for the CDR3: TGTGCCACCAGGGGAAAGGGGGCGCGGGACACTGAAGCTTTCTTT.

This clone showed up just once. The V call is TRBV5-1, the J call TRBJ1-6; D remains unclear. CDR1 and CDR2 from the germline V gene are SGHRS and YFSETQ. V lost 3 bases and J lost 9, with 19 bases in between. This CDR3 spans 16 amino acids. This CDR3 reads CASSSGVRESGSPLHF. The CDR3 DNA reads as TGCGCCAGCAGCTCTGGCGTGAGGGAGTCGGGTTCACCCCTCCACTTT. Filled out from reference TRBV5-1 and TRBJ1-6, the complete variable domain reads KAGVTQTPRYLIKTRGQQVTLSCSPISGHRSVSWYQQTPGQGLQFLFEYFSETQRNKGNFPGRFSGRQFSNSRSEMNVSTLELGDSALYLCASSSGVRESGSPLHFGNGTRLTVT.

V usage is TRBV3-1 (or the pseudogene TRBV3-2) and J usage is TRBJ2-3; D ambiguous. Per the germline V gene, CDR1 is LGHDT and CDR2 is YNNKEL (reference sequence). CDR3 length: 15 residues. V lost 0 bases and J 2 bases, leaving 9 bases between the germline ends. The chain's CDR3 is CASSQDFPNTDTQYF. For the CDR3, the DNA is TGTGCCAGCAGCCAAGATTTCCCAAACACAGATACGCAGTATTTT.

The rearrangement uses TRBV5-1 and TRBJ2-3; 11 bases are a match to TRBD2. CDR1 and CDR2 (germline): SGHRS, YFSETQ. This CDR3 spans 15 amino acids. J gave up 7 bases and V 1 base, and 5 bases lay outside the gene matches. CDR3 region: CASSLIAGGTNTQYF. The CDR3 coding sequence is TGCGCCAGCAGCTTGATAGCGGGGGGGACGAATACGCAGTATTTT.

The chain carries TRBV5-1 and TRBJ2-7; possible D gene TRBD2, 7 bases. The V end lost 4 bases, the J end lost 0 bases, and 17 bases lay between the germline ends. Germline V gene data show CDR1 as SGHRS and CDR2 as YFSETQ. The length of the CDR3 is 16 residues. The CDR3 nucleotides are TGCGCCAGCAGCGGCGAGGGGGGGTCTGACTCCTACGAGCAGTACTTC. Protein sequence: CASSGEGGSDSYEQYF.

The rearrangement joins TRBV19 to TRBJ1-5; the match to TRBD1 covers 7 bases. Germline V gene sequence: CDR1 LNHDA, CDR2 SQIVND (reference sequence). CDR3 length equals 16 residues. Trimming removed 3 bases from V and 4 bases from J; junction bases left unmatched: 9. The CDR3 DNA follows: TGTGCCAGTAGTATTGGAGCCGGACAGGCAAATCAGCCCCAGCATTTT. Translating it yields CASSIGAGQANQPQHF. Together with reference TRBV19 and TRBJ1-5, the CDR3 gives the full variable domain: DGGITQSPKYLFRKEGQNVTLSCEQNLNHDAMYWYRQDPGQGLRLIYYSQIVNDFQKGDIAEGYSVSREKKESFPLTVTSAQKNPTAFYLCASSIGAGQANQPQHFGDGTRLSIL.

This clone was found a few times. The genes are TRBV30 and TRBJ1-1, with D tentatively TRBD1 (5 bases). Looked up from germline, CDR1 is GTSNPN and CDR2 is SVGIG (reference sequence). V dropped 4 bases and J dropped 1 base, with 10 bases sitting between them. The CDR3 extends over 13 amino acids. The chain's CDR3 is CAWKGPGNTEAFF. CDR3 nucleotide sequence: TGTGCCTGGAAGGGGCCGGGGAACACTGAAGCTTTCTTT. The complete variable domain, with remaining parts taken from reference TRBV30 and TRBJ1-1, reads SQTIHQWPATLVQPVGSPLSLECTVEGTSNPNLYWYRQAAGRGLQLLFYSVGIGQISSEVPQNLSASRPQDRQFILSSKKLLLSDSGFYLCAWKGPGNTEAFFGQGTRLTVV.

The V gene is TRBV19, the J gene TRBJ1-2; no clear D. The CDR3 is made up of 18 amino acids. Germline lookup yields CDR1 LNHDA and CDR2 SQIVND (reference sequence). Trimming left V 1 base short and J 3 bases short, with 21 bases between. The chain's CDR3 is CASSIVHHPTKADYGYTF. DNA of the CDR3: TGTGCCAGTAGTATAGTGCACCACCCCACAAAGGCGGACTATGGCTACACCTTC.

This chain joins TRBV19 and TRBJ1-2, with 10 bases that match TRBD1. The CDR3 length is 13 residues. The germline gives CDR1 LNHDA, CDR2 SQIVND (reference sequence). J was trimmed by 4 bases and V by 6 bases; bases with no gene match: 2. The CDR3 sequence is CASRDRGAYGYTF. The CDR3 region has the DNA TGTGCCAGTAGGGACAGGGGGGCCTATGGCTACACCTTC.

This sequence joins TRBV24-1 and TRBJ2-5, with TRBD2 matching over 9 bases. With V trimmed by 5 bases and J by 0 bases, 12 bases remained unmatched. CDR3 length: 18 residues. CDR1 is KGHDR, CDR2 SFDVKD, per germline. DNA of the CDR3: TGTGCCACCAGTGGGGCGAAGGGTATAGCGGGGGACCAAGAGACCCAGTACTTC. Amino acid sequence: CATSGAKGIAGDQETQYF.